A single sample is the source of the 8 T cell receptor beta chains below, sequenced in a study of blood T cell repertoires in COVID-19. Using immunoSEQ multiplex PCR, the repertoire was profiled, and TCRdb retains in-frame clones only, with some absent. The repertoire consists of about 220,000 clones, with 86% occurring once and the leading ten covering about 9.4%. The sample was peripheral blood. The receptors derive from a woman between 45 and 60 years old with COVID-19, enrolled during active disease.

This chain uses TRBV27 with TRBJ2-2; the D gene is possibly TRBD1 (8 bases). Trimming took off 7 bases at V and 1 base at J, with 13 bases between the two ends. CDR1 is MNHEY, CDR2 SMNVEV, per germline (reference sequence). CDR3 size: 15 residues. The CDR3 spells CASNHRGGNTGELFF. In nucleotides, the CDR3 is TGTGCCAGCAACCACAGGGGGGGGAACACCGGGGAGCTGTTTTTT.

This chain joins TRBV2 and TRBJ2-7, with a possible D match to TRBD2 (6 bases). The CDR3 is made up of 12 amino acids. Germline loops: CDR1 SNHLY, CDR2 FYNNEI. V lost 8 bases, J lost 3 bases, and 11 bases lay in between. CDR3 DNA sequence: TGTGCCAGCCAGGGCGGGGACTACGAGCAGTACTTC. Its translation is CASQGGDYEQYF.

The chain links TRBV28 to TRBJ2-5, with a weak D call TRBD1 (6 bases). The CDR3 runs 15 residues. From germline, CDR1 is MDHEN and CDR2 SYDVKM. The germline V and J ends were trimmed by 1 base and 2 bases, with 11 bases remaining between them. CDR3: CASSLSGQGQETQYF. Here the CDR3 DNA reads TGTGCCAGCAGTTTATCGGGACAAGGACAAGAGACCCAGTACTTC.

V and J are TRBV9 and TRBJ2-5; D is perhaps TRBD1 (6 bases). CDR3 length: 16 residues. V lost 0 bases to trimming and J lost 1 base, with 13 bases between them. Germline CDR1 reads SGDLS; CDR2 reads YYNGEE. The CDR3 is CASSVAPTGLQETQYF. The CDR3, as DNA: TGTGCCAGCAGCGTAGCCCCTACAGGGCTCCAAGAGACCCAGTACTTC. Filled out from reference TRBV9 and TRBJ2-5, the complete variable domain reads DSGVTQTPKHLITATGQRVTLRCSPRSGDLSVYWYQQSLDQGLQFLIQYYNGEERAKGNILERFSAQQFPDLHSELNLSSLELGDSALYFCASSVAPTGLQETQYFGPGTRLLVL.

The rearrangement joins TRBV19 to TRBJ1-1, with 11 bases lining up with TRBD1. V shed 6 bases and J 4 bases; nucleotides not matched to a gene: 7. Germline V gives CDR1 LNHDA, CDR2 SQIVND (reference sequence). CDR3 size: 15 residues. CDR3 residues: CASRDTGTGGTEAFF. CDR3 DNA: TGTGCCAGTAGGGACACCGGGACAGGGGGCACTGAAGCTTTCTTT.

The V gene is TRBV18, the J gene TRBJ1-2; D might be TRBD1 (5 bases). Germline assignment: CDR1 KGHSH and CDR2 LQKENI. V lost 2 bases and J 5 bases, leaving 18 bases between the germline ends. This CDR3 comprises 16 residues. The CDR3 spells CASSPSPGAAAYGYTF. Here the CDR3 DNA reads TGTGCCAGCTCACCATCCCCTGGGGCGGCGGCTTATGGCTACACCTTC.

The chain joins TRBV7-6 to TRBJ2-1; 10 nucleotides agree with TRBD2. The CDR3 sequence is 15 residues long. Trimming removed 5 bases from V and 9 bases from J; junction bases left unmatched: 10. Germline CDR1 is SGHVS and CDR2 is FNYEAQ. The CDR3 spells CASSQRTSGYREQFF. As DNA, the CDR3 is TGTGCCAGCAGCCAAAGGACTAGCGGCTACCGTGAGCAGTTCTTC.

The chain is built from TRBV19 and TRBJ1-1, with D possibly TRBD1 on 5 matching bases. This CDR3 has 13 residues. Trimming removed 2 bases from V and 5 bases from J, with 9 bases in between. Looked up from germline, CDR1 is LNHDA and CDR2 is SQIVND (reference sequence). The CDR3 region is CASSIWQGTEAFF. The CDR3 DNA sequence: TGTGCCAGTAGTATATGGCAGGGAACTGAAGCTTTCTTT.